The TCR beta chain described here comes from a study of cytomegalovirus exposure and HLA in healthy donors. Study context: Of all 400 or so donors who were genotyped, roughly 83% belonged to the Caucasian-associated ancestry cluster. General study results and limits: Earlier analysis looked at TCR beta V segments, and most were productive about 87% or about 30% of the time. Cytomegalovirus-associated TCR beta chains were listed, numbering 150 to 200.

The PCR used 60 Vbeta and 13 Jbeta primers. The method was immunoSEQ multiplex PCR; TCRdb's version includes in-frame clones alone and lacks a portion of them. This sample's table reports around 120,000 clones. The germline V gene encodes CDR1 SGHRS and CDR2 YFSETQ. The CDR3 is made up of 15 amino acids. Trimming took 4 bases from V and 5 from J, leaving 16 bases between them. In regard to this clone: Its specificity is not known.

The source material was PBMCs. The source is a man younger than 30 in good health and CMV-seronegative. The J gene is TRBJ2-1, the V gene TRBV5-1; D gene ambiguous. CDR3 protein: CASSPTLAFNNEQFF. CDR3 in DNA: TGCGCCAGCAGCCCAACATTAGCATTCAACAATGAGCAGTTCTTC.